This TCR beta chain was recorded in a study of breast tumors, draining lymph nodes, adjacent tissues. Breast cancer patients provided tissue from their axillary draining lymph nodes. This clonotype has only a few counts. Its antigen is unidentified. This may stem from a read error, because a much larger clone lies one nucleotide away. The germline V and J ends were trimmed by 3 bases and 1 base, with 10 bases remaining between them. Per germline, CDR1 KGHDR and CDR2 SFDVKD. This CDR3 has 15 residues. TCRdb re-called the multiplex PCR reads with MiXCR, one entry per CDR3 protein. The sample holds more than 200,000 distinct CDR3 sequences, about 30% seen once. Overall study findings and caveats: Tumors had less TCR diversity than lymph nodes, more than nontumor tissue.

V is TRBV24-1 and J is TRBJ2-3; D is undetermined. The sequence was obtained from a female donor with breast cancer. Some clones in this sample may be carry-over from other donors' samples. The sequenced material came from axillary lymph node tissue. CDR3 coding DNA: TGTGCCACCAGTGATGATCCTGGGGGCACAGATACGCAGTATTTT. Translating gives CATSDDPGGTDTQYF.